This T cell receptor beta chain was observed in a study of shared clonotypes between healthy human individuals. Sequenced by immunoSEQ multiplex PCR; TCRdb stores in-frame clones only, minus some. The sample has some 2,000,000 clones, around 95% seen once; the top ten hold around 0.13%. The V end was cut by 2 bases, the J end by 3 bases, with 11 bases between. CDR3 length: 15 amino acids. Germline V CDR1 and CDR2: LNHDA, SQIVND (reference sequence). The sequence was obtained from a young man in good health. Sequencing input: naive CD4+ T cells sorted from blood. The subset was: CD45RA+ positively selected. This chain connects TRBV19 to TRBJ1-5, with TRBD1 as a possible D gene (6 bases). The CDR3 protein is CASSILDSFNQPQHF. The DNA of the CDR3 is TGTGCCAGTAGTATACTGGACAGCTTCAATCAGCCCCAGCATTTT.